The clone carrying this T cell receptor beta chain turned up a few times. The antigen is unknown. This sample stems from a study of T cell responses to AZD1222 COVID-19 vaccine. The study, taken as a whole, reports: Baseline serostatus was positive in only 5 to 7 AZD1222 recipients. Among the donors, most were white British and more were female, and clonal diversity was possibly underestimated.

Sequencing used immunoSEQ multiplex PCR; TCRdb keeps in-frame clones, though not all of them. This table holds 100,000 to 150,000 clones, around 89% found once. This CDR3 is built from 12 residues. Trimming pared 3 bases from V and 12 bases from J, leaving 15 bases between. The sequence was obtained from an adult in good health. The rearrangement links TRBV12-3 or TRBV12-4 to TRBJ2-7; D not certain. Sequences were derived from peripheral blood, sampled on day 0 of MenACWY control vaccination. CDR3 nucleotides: TGTGCCAGCAGTTTTGGTGGGCGGTCGGCGTACTTC. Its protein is CASSFGGRSAYF.